This is a list of T cell receptor beta chains from one sample in a study of metastatic and nonmetastatic thyroid tumors. TCRdb called clones again from the PCR reads with MiXCR. This table holds fewer than 35,000 clones, 18% found once. Sequencing was carried out using blood. These receptors originate from a female donor with papillary thyroid cancer or a benign thyroid nodule (not recorded which). Some clones in this sample may be carry-over from other donors' samples. The CDR3 runs from the conserved cysteine through the conserved F or W. D genes are given only for firm matches. The size of a clone is reported for some rows only, either as once, few or many, or as a class for expanded clones.

j_call v_call clone_size d_call cdr3_aa cdr3_nt
TRBJ1-6 TRBV7-9 few NA CAISLDMGGSPLHF TGTGCCATCAGCTTAGACATGGGGGGTTCACCCCTCCACTTT
TRBJ2-5 TRBV6-5 few NA CASSYGRAETQYF TGTGCCAGCAGTTACGGGCGGGCGGAGACCCAGTACTTC
TRBJ2-5 TRBV6-5 many TRBD1 CASSYSGQGSQETQYF TGTGCCAGCAGTTACTCGGGACAGGGGTCCCAAGAGACCCAGTACTTC
TRBJ2-7 TRBV11-2 once NA CANSLGTHAYERYF TGTGCCAACAGCTTAGGGACCCACGCCTACGAGCGGTACTTC
TRBJ2-5 TRBV7-2 many NA CASSRNQGRETQYF TGTGCCAGCAGTCGTAACCAGGGTAGGGAGACCCAGTACTTC
TRBJ1-4 TRBV29-1 many NA CSALQGATNEKLFF TGCAGCGCACTACAGGGAGCAACTAATGAAAAACTGTTTTTT
TRBJ2-7 TRBV6-1 few TRBD1 CASMEGQGGYEQYF TGTGCCAGCATGGAAGGACAGGGGGGCTACGAGCAGTACTTC
TRBJ1-2 TRBV5-1 NA TRBD1 CASSPPPGTGGYYGYTF TGCGCCAGCAGCCCGCCCCCCGGGACAGGGGGTTACTATGGCTACACCTTC
TRBJ2-3 TRBV15 NA TRBD2 CATSRLTLAGGPEDTPYF TGTGCCACCAGCAGACTTACATTGGCGGGAGGGCCCGAAGATACGCCGTATTTT
TRBJ2-5 TRBV6-5 many TRBD1 CASSYSEQGQGAEQETQYF TGTGCCAGCAGTTACTCGGAACAGGGACAGGGGGCCGAACAAGAGACCCAGTACTTC
TRBJ1-5 TRBV6-6 many NA CASSYPRDANQPQHF TGTGCCAGCAGTTACCCCCGGGACGCCAATCAGCCCCAGCATTTT
TRBJ1-1 TRBV29-1 many NA CSAERGMNTEAFF TGCAGCGCTGAGCGGGGGATGAACACTGAAGCTTTCTTT
TRBJ1-5 TRBV6-5 few NA CASSYPRDSNRPQHF TGTGCCAGCAGTTACCCCCGGGACTCCAATCGGCCCCAGCATTTT
TRBJ1-6 TRBV2 many NA CASSEVTRDSPLHF TGTGCCAGCAGTGAAGTGACCCGGGATTCACCCCTCCACTTT
TRBJ1-2 TRBV28 many NA CASSSEIQEKGYTF TGTGCCAGCAGTTCAGAAATACAGGAGAAAGGCTACACCTTC
TRBJ1-5 TRBV19 many NA CASSPLGTAINQPQHF TGTGCCAGTAGTCCCCTCGGGACTGCGATCAATCAGCCCCAGCATTTT
TRBJ2-7 TRBV20-1 NA TRBD1 CSARTTGHEQYF TGCAGTGCTAGAACGACAGGGCACGAGCAGTACTTC
TRBJ2-7 TRBV9 NA TRBD1 CASSLWTGADEQYF TGTGCCAGCAGCTTATGGACAGGGGCGGACGAGCAGTACTTC
TRBJ2-1 TRBV2 NA NA CASPGRSSHNEQFF TGTGCCAGTCCAGGGCGAAGCTCCCACAATGAGCAGTTCTTC
TRBJ2-1 TRBV7-8 many NA CASSLAGSTGSHNEQFF TGTGCCAGCAGCTTAGCGGGTTCAACGGGGTCGCACAATGAGCAGTTCTTC
TRBJ2-7 TRBV7-2 many NA CASSFQRPTGEQYF TGTGCCAGCAGCTTTCAACGCCCTACGGGGGAGCAGTACTTC
TRBJ1-2 TRBV5-4 many TRBD1 CASSDRVGYTF TGTGCCAGCAGCGACAGGGTTGGCTACACCTTC
TRBJ1-2 TRBV30 many TRBD1 CAWSQGGGYGYTF TGTGCCTGGAGTCAGGGGGGGGGCTATGGCTACACCTTC
TRBJ2-2 TRBV3-1 medium-sized TRBD2 CASSQGTSEAGELFF TGTGCCAGCAGCCAAGGTACTAGCGAGGCCGGGGAGCTGTTTTTT
TRBJ1-3 TRBV12-3/TRBV12-4 few NA CASIQAITDGNTIYF TGTGCCAGCATCCAGGCGATTACGGATGGAAACACCATATATTTT
TRBJ2-5 TRBV4-1 NA NA CASSQDRETQYF TGCGCCAGCAGCCAAGACCGGGAGACCCAGTACTTC
TRBJ2-1 TRBV12-3/TRBV12-4 many TRBD2 CASSLVLAGRDEQFF TGTGCCAGCAGTTTAGTTCTAGCGGGACGGGATGAGCAGTTCTTC
TRBJ1-5 TRBV6-2/TRBV6-3 NA NA CAISRGTYSQPQHF TGTGCCATCAGTCGGGGGACATACAGTCAGCCCCAGCATTTT
TRBJ1-5 TRBV6-1 medium-sized TRBD1 CATATGAASVPQHF TGTGCCACCGCGACAGGGGCAGCTTCGGTGCCCCAGCATTTT
TRBJ2-1 TRBV30 many TRBD2 CAWSVASGREQFF TGTGCCTGGAGTGTAGCCAGCGGGAGGGAGCAGTTCTTC
TRBJ2-5 TRBV5-1 many NA CASTRGGPPETQYF TGCGCCAGTACCAGGGGGGGCCCCCCAGAGACCCAGTACTTC
TRBJ1-1 TRBV7-9 many NA CASSYGQGYTEAFF TGTGCCAGCAGTTACGGACAAGGTTACACTGAAGCTTTCTTT
TRBJ2-7 TRBV27 medium-sized NA CASSRDSWPSYEQYF TGTGCCAGCAGTCGAGATAGTTGGCCTTCCTACGAGCAGTACTTC
TRBJ1-2 TRBV11-2 NA TRBD1 CASNPPPRLTGNYGYTF TGTGCCAGCAACCCACCCCCCCGTTTGACAGGGAACTATGGCTACACCTTC
TRBJ1-5 TRBV6-1 many TRBD1 CASTRDRVVGSNQPQHF TGTGCCAGCACCCGGGACAGGGTTGTTGGTAGCAATCAGCCCCAGCATTTT
TRBJ2-1 TRBV6-1 many NA CASTTQGRLEFF TGTGCCAGCACCACCCAAGGCAGGCTGGAGTTCTTC
TRBJ1-2 TRBV19 few NA CASSPGSYGYTF TGTGCCAGTAGTCCAGGGTCCTATGGCTACACCTTC
TRBJ2-1 TRBV9 many TRBD2 CASGRSGNYNEQFF TGTGCCAGCGGGAGGAGCGGGAACTACAATGAGCAGTTCTTC
TRBJ2-5 TRBV28 many NA CASNRREHQETQYF TGTGCCAGCAATCGGCGGGAACACCAAGAGACCCAGTACTTC
TRBJ1-2 TRBV4-1 many NA CASSQEGNNYGYTF TGCGCCAGCAGCCAAGAGGGGAATAACTATGGCTACACCTTC
TRBJ2-3 TRBV20-1 many TRBD2 CSARRLASTDTQYF TGCAGTGCTAGACGACTAGCAAGCACAGATACGCAGTATTTT
TRBJ2-2 TRBV9 NA NA CASSAHGGCTGELFF TGTGCCAGCAGCGCCCACGGGGGCTGCACCGGGGAGCTGTTTTTT
TRBJ2-1 TRBV5-1 many NA CASRSPWGAYNEQFF TGCGCCAGCAGGTCCCCCTGGGGGGCCTACAATGAGCAGTTCTTC
TRBJ2-7 TRBV28 NA NA CASIPPDARGINDQYF TGTGCCAGCATCCCCCCAGATGCCAGGGGAATAAACGACCAGTACTTC
TRBJ1-1 TRBV7-8 many TRBD1 CASSSGQRSMNTEAFF TGTGCCAGCAGCTCGGGACAGCGGTCTATGAACACTGAAGCTTTCTTT
TRBJ2-7 TRBV2 medium-sized NA CASSVGGGTEQYF TGTGCCAGCAGTGTTGGTGGAGGGACGGAGCAGTACTTC
TRBJ2-2 TRBV2 NA NA CASSDPLVRQAAWGRTGELFF TGTGCCAGCAGTGATCCCCTGGTCCGACAGGCGGCGTGGGGGCGCACCGGGGAGCTCTTTTTT
TRBJ1-1 TRBV20-1 many NA CSAPRPGLNTEAFF TGCAGTGCTCCCCGTCCGGGCCTGAACACTGAAGCTTTCTTT
TRBJ1-2 TRBV12-3/TRBV12-4 few TRBD1 CASSHRGRNGYTF TGTGCCAGCAGCCACAGGGGGCGGAATGGCTACACCTTC
TRBJ2-6 TRBV6-2/TRBV6-3 few NA CASSYSGTMLSGANVPTF TGTGCCAGCAGTTACTCGGGGACAATGCTCTCTGGGGCCAACGTCCCGACTTTC
TRBJ2-7 TRBV6-1 medium-sized TRBD2 CASTRLAGGEQYF TGTGCCAGCACGCGGCTAGCGGGTGGCGAGCAGTACTTC
TRBJ1-6 TRBV10-2 many NA CASNPLVGDSPLHF TGCGCCAGCAACCCTTTAGTGGGGGATTCACCCCTCCACTTT
TRBJ1-2 TRBV29-1 many TRBD1 CSVGQGNDNYGYTF TGCAGCGTTGGACAGGGGAACGATAACTATGGCTACACCTTC
TRBJ2-3 TRBV3-1 many NA CASSQGGGGTDTQYF TGTGCCAGCAGCCAAGGCGGTGGTGGGACAGATACGCAGTATTTT
TRBJ1-6 TRBV20-1 NA NA CSAPTDGLMNPALHF TGCAGTGCGCCCACGGACGGACTGATGAATCCAGCCCTCCACTTT